This is a list of T cell receptor beta chains from one sample in a study of T-cell memory formation after mild COVID-19. From the 5' RACE reads, TCRdb called clonotypes with MiXCR, one entry per CDR3 protein. The sample shows approximately 240,000 distinct CDR3 sequences, approximately 16% of them seen only once. Sequencing was performed on PBMCs or a T cell subset sorted from them (not recorded which). These receptors came from a man between 18 and 35 years old who had mild COVID-19 (a few samples of this study predate the infection). Cell type and time point are not known. Each CDR3 is given with its conserved first and last residue. Fields, in order: CDR3 protein, J gene, V gene.

CDR3 protein: CASSRDTDQPQHF; J gene: TRBJ1-5; V gene: TRBV6-4
CDR3 protein: CASSLDRVFTDTQYF; J gene: TRBJ2-3; V gene: TRBV11-2
CDR3 protein: CASRKGTDTQYF; J gene: TRBJ2-3; V gene: TRBV6-2/TRBV6-3
CDR3 protein: CASSLGVAAGQPQHF; J gene: TRBJ1-5; V gene: TRBV12-3/TRBV12-4
CDR3 protein: CASTWAGQETQYF; J gene: TRBJ2-5; V gene: TRBV5-6
CDR3 protein: CSASPLGDRETQYF; J gene: TRBJ2-5; V gene: TRBV20-1
CDR3 protein: CSARGLGGYTF; J gene: TRBJ1-2; V gene: TRBV20-1
CDR3 protein: CASSTGAVGNTIYF; J gene: TRBJ1-3; V gene: TRBV7-3
CDR3 protein: CASSGRGGNQPQHF; J gene: TRBJ1-5; V gene: TRBV2
CDR3 protein: CASSLTGLAGFNEQFF; J gene: TRBJ2-1; V gene: TRBV7-3
CDR3 protein: CASSVDGSYNEQFF; J gene: TRBJ2-1; V gene: TRBV9
CDR3 protein: CASNHRGLGTFF; J gene: TRBJ1-1; V gene: TRBV6-1
CDR3 protein: CASNREDYGYTF; J gene: TRBJ1-2; V gene: TRBV2
CDR3 protein: CASSDGLNEKLFF; J gene: TRBJ1-4; V gene: TRBV5-1
CDR3 protein: CASSSLTANTEAFF; J gene: TRBJ1-1; V gene: TRBV7-2
CDR3 protein: CSARGSRQGNEQFF; J gene: TRBJ2-1; V gene: TRBV20-1
CDR3 protein: CASSFNLPGIRNQPQHF; J gene: TRBJ1-5; V gene: TRBV5-5
CDR3 protein: CASSLIRGGAGNEQFF; J gene: TRBJ2-1; V gene: TRBV7-3
CDR3 protein: CASSPRFGAGQETQYF; J gene: TRBJ2-5; V gene: TRBV11-2
CDR3 protein: CAISDWVSLTDTQYF; J gene: TRBJ2-3; V gene: TRBV10-3
CDR3 protein: CSARSDWKETQYF; J gene: TRBJ2-5; V gene: TRBV20-1
CDR3 protein: CASSWTLAGGAYEQYF; J gene: TRBJ2-7; V gene: TRBV5-1
CDR3 protein: CASSFGISVGNTIYF; J gene: TRBJ1-3; V gene: TRBV5-1
CDR3 protein: CASSSRQGTSNQPQHF; J gene: TRBJ1-5; V gene: TRBV6-6
CDR3 protein: CSAVQGAQANQPQHF; J gene: TRBJ1-5; V gene: TRBV20-1
CDR3 protein: CASSLHSGGGSPLHF; J gene: TRBJ1-6; V gene: TRBV7-3
CDR3 protein: CASSFRTSGEETQYF; J gene: TRBJ2-5; V gene: TRBV5-5
CDR3 protein: CASSHNQGDTEAFF; J gene: TRBJ1-1; V gene: TRBV5-1
CDR3 protein: CASRRTGGIQETQYF; J gene: TRBJ2-5; V gene: TRBV5-1
CDR3 protein: CSAWDKTGGTEAFF; J gene: TRBJ1-1; V gene: TRBV20-1
CDR3 protein: CASSIDGTSGSEQFF; J gene: TRBJ2-1; V gene: TRBV19
CDR3 protein: CASSLWGAGELFF; J gene: TRBJ2-2; V gene: TRBV7-2
CDR3 protein: CASHAGNEQFF; J gene: TRBJ2-1; V gene: TRBV5-1
CDR3 protein: CASTELAGGLVESDEQFF; J gene: TRBJ2-1; V gene: TRBV6-1
CDR3 protein: CASSSQGRGNQPQHF; J gene: TRBJ1-5; V gene: TRBV7-2
CDR3 protein: CASSLLAGGPQDTQYF; J gene: TRBJ2-3; V gene: TRBV7-6
CDR3 protein: CASSFRVGSNQPQHF; J gene: TRBJ1-5; V gene: TRBV12-3/TRBV12-4
CDR3 protein: CASSKDRVRGNTIYF; J gene: TRBJ1-3; V gene: TRBV5-1
CDR3 protein: CATSDTGTGDTDTQYF; J gene: TRBJ2-3; V gene: TRBV24-1
CDR3 protein: CATQESKTQYF; J gene: TRBJ2-5; V gene: TRBV24-1
CDR3 protein: CASSQAPPETQYF; J gene: TRBJ2-5; V gene: TRBV4-1
CDR3 protein: CAGGLEHYNEQFF; J gene: TRBJ2-1; V gene: TRBV2